Listed below are T cell receptor beta chains from one sample, sequenced in a study of post-analysis software for immune sequencing data. MiXCR was run by TCRdb on the PCR reads, yielding one entry per CDR3 protein. The sample carries over 150,000 distinct CDR3 sequences, 30% recorded once. Sequenced input: blood. The receptor source for this set is a girl between 5 and 17 years old with multiple sclerosis. CDR3s include the opening cysteine and the closing phenylalanine or tryptophan. The order of the fields is CDR3 DNA, CDR3 protein, D gene, V gene, clone size, J gene. The D gene is left open where the match is weak. Clone size appears in some rows only: once, few, many, or a class for an expanded clone.

TGTGCCAGCAGCTCCCGGGACAGTAACTATGGCCACACCTTC CASSSRDSNYGHTF TRBD1 TRBV3-1 . TRBJ1-2
TGCAGCGTTGGGTTTAGCAATCAGCCCCAGCATTTT CSVGFSNQPQHF . TRBV29-1 . TRBJ1-5
TGTGCCAGCAGACTACAGGGGCGCGGTTACAATGAGCAGTTCTTC CASRLQGRGYNEQFF TRBD1 TRBV6-6 . TRBJ2-1
TGTGCCATCAGTGGGACTAGCGGGGAGCAGTTCTTC CAISGTSGEQFF TRBD2 TRBV10-3 many TRBJ2-1
TGTGCCACCAGTGACCACCCCGCGGGTGATGGCTACACCTTC CATSDHPAGDGYTF . TRBV24-1 many TRBJ1-2
TGTGCCACCAGCAGAGATTTGACGATCTCCTACGAGCAGTACTTC CATSRDLTISYEQYF . TRBV15 many TRBJ2-7
TGCGCCAGCAGCTTTCCAGGGGTCTACAATGAGCAGTTCTTC CASSFPGVYNEQFF . TRBV5-1 many TRBJ2-1
TGTGCCAGCAGCCCCGGGACCCTGGGAGAAACAGATACGCAGTATTTT CASSPGTLGETDTQYF . TRBV7-2 . TRBJ2-3
TGTGCCATCAGTGAGTCGCAGGGGGCAAACACTGAAGCTTTCTTT CAISESQGANTEAFF TRBD1 TRBV10-3 few TRBJ1-1
TGCGCCAGCAGCCAGGGACCAGTCGGGTACACTGAAGCTTTCTTT CASSQGPVGYTEAFF . TRBV4-3 . TRBJ1-1
TGTGCCAGCAGCCAAGACCGGACGTCGCAAGATGGCTACACCTTC CASSQDRTSQDGYTF . TRBV14 . TRBJ1-2
TGTGCCAGCAGTGGAACAGGGTTAGGTTTAGCCGGGGAGCTGTTTTTT CASSGTGLGLAGELFF . TRBV27 few TRBJ2-2
TGCAGCGCTTGGACAAGTATGAACACTGAAGCTTTCTTT CSAWTSMNTEAFF . TRBV29-1 few TRBJ1-1
TGTGCCAGCAGCCAAGAGTTGAGCGGGAGGACCTACGAGCAGTACTTC CASSQELSGRTYEQYF TRBD2 TRBV4-2 . TRBJ2-7
TGCGCCAGCAGCCCCTCCGGGACAGGAGGCTACGAGCAGTACTTC CASSPSGTGGYEQYF TRBD1 TRBV4-1 few TRBJ2-7
TGCAGCTCAGTGGACAGGGCCTTACAAGAGATTCAGTACTTC CSSVDRALQEIQYF TRBD1 TRBV29-1 . TRBJ2-5
TGTGCCAGCAGTTTGGGCAGGGATGGCTACACCTTC CASSLGRDGYTF . TRBV12-3/TRBV12-4 . TRBJ1-2
TGTGCCAGCAGCCTTCGCTCCGGGACAGGGCATGGCTACACCTTC CASSLRSGTGHGYTF TRBD1 TRBV5-6 . TRBJ1-2
TGTGCCAGCTCACCCCCAGGGGCGGGACTTGGCGAGCAGTACTTC CASSPPGAGLGEQYF . TRBV18 few TRBJ2-7
TGTGCCAGCACTCGTGGGGAGATCCCCTATGGCTACACCTTC CASTRGEIPYGYTF . TRBV12-3/TRBV12-4 few TRBJ1-2
TGCAGCGTTCACGGGACAGATCCCTATGGCTACACCTTC CSVHGTDPYGYTF TRBD1 TRBV29-1 . TRBJ1-2
TGCAGCGCCGGGAGCACAGATACGCAGTATTTT CSAGSTDTQYF . TRBV29-1 many TRBJ2-3
TGCGCCAGCAGCCCGGCCTGGGGGGAATGGGACAATGAGCAGTTCTTC CASSPAWGEWDNEQFF . TRBV5-1 many TRBJ2-1
TGTGCCATCAGCTTCCAACAGGATAACTATGGCTACACCTTC CAISFQQDNYGYTF . TRBV10-3 many TRBJ1-2
TGCGCCAGCAGCCAAGATGAACAGTACACTGAAGCTTTCTTT CASSQDEQYTEAFF . TRBV4-1 few TRBJ1-1
TGTGCCAGCAGCCAAGATCGGAGTCTAGCGGTTAACAATGAGCAGTTCTTC CASSQDRSLAVNNEQFF TRBD2 TRBV4-2 many TRBJ2-1
TGCAGTGCTCCTCGGCGGGGACTAGCCCCAGATACGCAGTATTTT CSAPRRGLAPDTQYF TRBD2 TRBV20-1 many TRBJ2-3
TGTGCCACCAGTGCCCCTGGGACGGAGCAGTTCTTC CATSAPGTEQFF . TRBV24-1 few TRBJ2-1
TGTGCCAGCAGCACCGGTTGGGGGGAAGCGGGCTACACCTTC CASSTGWGEAGYTF . TRBV12-3/TRBV12-4 . TRBJ1-2
TGTGCCAGCAGCCTACAGGGGTACCCCTATGGCTACACCTTC CASSLQGYPYGYTF TRBD1 TRBV7-9 few TRBJ1-2
TGTGCCAGCATTCAAACTGCAGGCGAGACCCAGTACTTC CASIQTAGETQYF . TRBV28 . TRBJ2-5
TGTGCCAGCAGCCTTGGACAGGGGGCGCGAATCTATGGCTACACCTTC CASSLGQGARIYGYTF TRBD1 TRBV12-3/TRBV12-4 many TRBJ1-2
TGTGCCGGAATGACAGGGCTTCTCGGAGCTTTCTTT CAGMTGLLGAFF TRBD1 TRBV30 few TRBJ1-1
TGCGCCAGCAGCCCAAGGTCCCCGTCGCAAGAGACCCAGTTCTTC CASSPRSPSQETQFF . TRBV5-1 . TRBJ2-1
TGTGCCAGCAGTTCTACGGGGGGGACAGGGGGCCGAGGAGCTGAAGCTTTCTTT CASSSTGGTGGRGAEAFF TRBD1 TRBV12-3/TRBV12-4 . TRBJ1-1
TGTGCCACCAGTGATAGGACTAGCGGCACAGATACGCCGTATTTT CATSDRTSGTDTPYF TRBD2 TRBV24-1 . TRBJ2-3